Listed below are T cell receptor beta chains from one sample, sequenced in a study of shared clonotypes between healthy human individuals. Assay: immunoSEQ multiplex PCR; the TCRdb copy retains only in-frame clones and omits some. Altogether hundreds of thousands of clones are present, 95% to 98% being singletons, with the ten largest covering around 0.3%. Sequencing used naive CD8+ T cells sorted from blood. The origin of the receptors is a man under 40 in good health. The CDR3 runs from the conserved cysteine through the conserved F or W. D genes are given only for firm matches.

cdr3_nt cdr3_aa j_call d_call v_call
TGTGCCGGGCAGGAGGGATTAGTTTTTTCAGCGAGCACAGATACGCAGTATTTT CAGQEGLVFSASTDTQYF TRBJ2-3 - TRBV11-2
TGCGCCAGCAGCTCGGGACTCTCTGGAGATACGCAGTATTTT CASSSGLSGDTQYF TRBJ2-3 - TRBV5-1
TGTGCCAGCAGCCCCTCGTCGACAGGACGGAACACTGAAGCTTTCTTT CASSPSSTGRNTEAFF TRBJ1-1 - TRBV9
TGCGCCAGCAGCCTTGTGGTGAACACTGAAGCTTTCTTT CASSLVVNTEAFF TRBJ1-1 - TRBV4-3
TGTGCCAGCACCCCGGGGACTAGCGGGAATCAAGAGACCCAGTACTTC CASTPGTSGNQETQYF TRBJ2-5 TRBD2 TRBV28
TGTGCCAGCAGCGTAGGTGGGACAGGGGAATACAATGAGCAGTTCTTC CASSVGGTGEYNEQFF TRBJ2-1 TRBD1 TRBV9
TGTGCCAGCAGTACGCTAGCGGGAGGGCCGGTTGGGCAGTTCTTC CASSTLAGGPVGQFF TRBJ2-1 TRBD2 TRBV27
TGTGCCAGCAGGGGACTCGGGAGTAATGAAAAACTGTTTTTT CASRGLGSNEKLFF TRBJ1-4 - TRBV2
TGTGCCAGCAGCTTGGGGGTAGCAAGGAATGAGCAGTTCTTC CASSLGVARNEQFF TRBJ2-1 - TRBV7-8
TGTGCCAGCAGGCACCCCGGGACAGGGAGACAGCCCCAGCATTTT CASRHPGTGRQPQHF TRBJ1-5 TRBD1 TRBV5-4
TGTGCCAGCCAGGGCGAAGGTAGAGGCGAGAACACTGAAGCTTTCTTT CASQGEGRGENTEAFF TRBJ1-1 - TRBV7-9
TGCGCCAGCAGCCAAGAACGAGCGGGAGGCTACAATGAGCAGTTCTTC CASSQERAGGYNEQFF TRBJ2-1 TRBD2 TRBV4-1